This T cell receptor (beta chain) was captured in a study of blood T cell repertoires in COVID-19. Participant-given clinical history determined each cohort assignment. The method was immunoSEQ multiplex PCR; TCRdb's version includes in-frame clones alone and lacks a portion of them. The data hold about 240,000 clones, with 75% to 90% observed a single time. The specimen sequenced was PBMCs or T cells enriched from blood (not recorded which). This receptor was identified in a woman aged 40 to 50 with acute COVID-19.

The CDR3 coding sequence is TGCGCCAGCAGCTTGGGGTTGAGCGGCTACGAGCAGTACTTC. Translation: CASSLGLSGYEQYF. The chain combines TRBV5-1 with TRBJ2-7; D possibly corresponds to TRBD2 (5 bases). The CDR3 has 14 amino acids. Per germline, CDR1 SGHRS and CDR2 YFSETQ. V lost 0 bases to trimming and J lost 3 bases, with 10 bases between them.